These T cell receptor beta chains were read from a single sample in a study of CD8 T cells in ankylosing spondylitis. TCRdb reprocessed the 5' RACE reads with MiXCR, giving one entry per CDR3 protein. This table holds 450,000 or so distinct CDR3 sequences, roughly 27% found once. Sequencing was carried out using blood, either unsorted or a sorted T cell fraction (not recorded which). The receptors were gathered from a male donor with ankylosing spondylitis. CDR3s include the opening cysteine and the closing phenylalanine or tryptophan. A D gene is named only where the DNA matches it firmly. The listing skips clone size in some rows; elsewhere it reads once, few, many or a size class.

TRBJ2-1 | TRBV29-1 | . | TRBD1 | TGCAGCGCCGCGGGTATCTGGGACAGGGGTGTTGGGTACAATGAGCAGTTCTTC | CSAAGIWDRGVGYNEQFF
TRBJ2-2 | TRBV20-1 | few | TRBD2 | TGCAGTGGACTAGCTCTCACCGGGGAGCTGTTTTTT | CSGLALTGELFF
TRBJ2-3 | TRBV11-2 | . | . | TGTGCCAGCAGCTTAGCCCTCCTTGGGACAGATACGCAGTATTTT | CASSLALLGTDTQYF
TRBJ2-5 | TRBV4-1 | many | . | TGCGCCAGCAGCCAGGGATGGACAGAGCAAGAGACCCAGTACTTC | CASSQGWTEQETQYF
TRBJ2-5 | TRBV11-2 | . | . | TGTGCCAGCAGCTTAGATCAGGAGGCAGAGACCCAGTACTTC | CASSLDQEAETQYF
TRBJ2-7 | TRBV20-1 | few | . | TGCAGTGGCCTATTCGACAGCTACGAGCAGTACTTC | CSGLFDSYEQYF
TRBJ1-1 | TRBV20-1 | . | . | TGCAGTGCTAGAGATTATCAGGGGTTCAACACTGAAGCTTTCTTT | CSARDYQGFNTEAFF
TRBJ2-3 | TRBV12-3/TRBV12-4 | . | . | TGTGCCAGCAGTTTAAGTATCGCGGATACGCAGTATTTT | CASSLSIADTQYF
TRBJ1-1 | TRBV10-3 | . | . | TGTGCCATCAACTCCGGGACTGAGAAGAACACTGAAGCTTTCTTT | CAINSGTEKNTEAFF
TRBJ2-5 | TRBV20-1 | . | TRBD1 | TGCAGTGCTAGAGATCAGACAGGGGCGAGGGAGACCCAGTACTTC | CSARDQTGARETQYF
TRBJ2-2 | TRBV4-2 | . | TRBD1 | TGTGCCAGCAGCCGAGAATCACGGACAGGGGACACCGGGGAGCTGTTTTTT | CASSRESRTGDTGELFF
TRBJ2-7 | TRBV20-1 | . | . | TGCAGTGCTCCTCGAGACCGGGGAAACTACGAGCAGTACTTC | CSAPRDRGNYEQYF
TRBJ1-1 | TRBV29-1 | . | . | TGCAGCGTTAACCGGGACATCACGTCCACTGAAGCTTTCTTT | CSVNRDITSTEAFF
TRBJ2-1 | TRBV15 | . | . | TGTGCCACCAGCAGAGATTGGGGTACCTACAATGAGCAGTTCTTC | CATSRDWGTYNEQFF
TRBJ1-2 | TRBV24-1 | few | TRBD1 | TGTGCCACCAGTGATTCCCTCCAAGGGACAGGGATCTATGGCTACACCTTC | CATSDSLQGTGIYGYTF
TRBJ2-5 | TRBV29-1 | . | TRBD1 | TGCAGCGTTGATGGCGAGGGGGCGAGGTTTGAGACCCAGTACTTC | CSVDGEGARFETQYF
TRBJ2-3 | TRBV20-1 | . | TRBD1 | TGCAGTGCTAGAGCTCTCCGGGACAGGACCACAGATACGCAGTATTTT | CSARALRDRTTDTQYF
TRBJ1-1 | TRBV7-2 | many | . | TGTGCCAGCAGCTTAGGACGGGGGAACACTGAAGCTTTCTTT | CASSLGRGNTEAFF
TRBJ2-5 | TRBV24-1 | few | TRBD2 | TGTGCCACCAGTGACGGACTAGCAGGAGAGACCCAGTACTTC | CATSDGLAGETQYF
TRBJ2-7 | TRBV28 | . | TRBD2 | TGTGCCAGCAGTACACCCATGGGCGGGAGGGTTGAAGGGGAGCAGTACTTC | CASSTPMGGRVEGEQYF
TRBJ1-3 | TRBV30 | few | . | TGTGCCTGGAGTCGGGGAGATGGAAACACCATATATTTT | CAWSRGDGNTIYF
TRBJ1-6 | TRBV7-8 | few | TRBD1 | TGTGCCAGCAGCTTAGCTTGGGGGACAGCCAGCTCCTATAATTCACCCCTCCACTTT | CASSLAWGTASSYNSPLHF
TRBJ1-2 | TRBV20-1 | . | . | TGCAGTGCTAGAGATCCAGGACAGCTATATGGCTACACCTTC | CSARDPGQLYGYTF
TRBJ2-7 | TRBV20-1 | . | . | TGCAGTGCTACCCTGGCCTACGAGCAGTACTTC | CSATLAYEQYF